This T cell receptor beta chain is from a study of shared clonotypes between healthy human individuals. Study-level results: Sharing of clonotypes among donors was expected to vary with sequencing depth. Only blood underwent sampling, and tissue repertoires likely differ. Non-shared clonotypes showed lower generation probabilities than clonotypes common to all four donors.

The data were produced by immunoSEQ multiplex PCR, yet TCRdb's version contains in-frame clones alone and is incomplete. This sample has about 1.1 million clones, with around 78% found just once. Between the trimmed V and J ends, which lost 2 bases and 5 bases, there was a span of 20 bases. From germline, CDR1 is SGDLS and CDR2 YYNGEE. The CDR3 runs to 17 residues. The table lists this clone with a count of one. The antigen is undetermined. The chain carries TRBV9 and TRBJ2-1; perhaps D is TRBD1 or TRBD2 (7 bases each). Material for sequencing was memory CD4+ T cells from PBMCs. Subset here: CD45RA-negative fraction. The receptor was isolated from a man younger than 35 in good health. Some clones in this sample may be carry-over from other donors' samples. CDR3 residues: CASSVSGQRDYNNEQFF. In DNA form, the CDR3 reads TGTGCCAGCAGCGTGTCGGGACAGCGGGATTACAACAATGAGCAGTTCTTC.